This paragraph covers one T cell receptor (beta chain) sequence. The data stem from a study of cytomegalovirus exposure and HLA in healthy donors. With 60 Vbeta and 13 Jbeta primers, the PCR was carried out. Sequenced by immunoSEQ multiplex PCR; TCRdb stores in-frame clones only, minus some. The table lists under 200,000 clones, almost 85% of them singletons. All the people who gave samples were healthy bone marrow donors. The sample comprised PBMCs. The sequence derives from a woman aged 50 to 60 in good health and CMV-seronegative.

CDR3 in DNA: TGTGCCAGCAGTGAGGGTGCCCAGGGCTGGACTGAAGCTTTCTTT. Protein: CASSEGAQGWTEAFF. The chain joins TRBV6-1 to TRBJ1-1, with D perhaps TRBD1 (5 bases). Germline assignment: CDR1 MNHNS and CDR2 SASEGT. Trimming left V 3 bases short and J 5 bases short, with 16 bases between. The CDR3 runs 15 residues.